Listed below are T cell receptor beta chains from one sample, sequenced in a study of blood T cell repertoires in COVID-19. TCRdb's copy holds only in-frame clones and misses some; the assay was immunoSEQ multiplex PCR. The sample lists 180,000 or so clones; about 85% were seen once. The sample comprised PBMCs or T cells enriched from blood (not recorded which). The source is a man aged 40-49 years who had recovered from COVID-19. The CDR3 runs from the conserved cysteine through the conserved F or W. D genes are given only for firm matches. Size is stated for part of the rows, as once, few or many counts, or as a class when the clone is expanded.

>TRBJ2-6|NA|TRBV30|TRBD1
TGTGCCTCCACAACAGGGGAAGGGGCCAACGTCCTGACTTTC
CASTTGEGANVLTF
>TRBJ1-1|NA|TRBV7-6|NA
TGTGCCAGCAGCTCCTTTGACCCGGGGACTGAAGCTTTCTTT
CASSSFDPGTEAFF
>TRBJ1-3|once|TRBV7-9|NA
TGTGCCAGCAGCCCCCAGGGCCGGAACACCATATATTTT
CASSPQGRNTIYF
>TRBJ2-1|NA|TRBV29-1|TRBD1
TGCAGCGTTGGGGACCCGGGACAGGGGACCTACAATGAGCAGTTCTTC
CSVGDPGQGTYNEQFF
>TRBJ1-1|once|TRBV6-5|NA
TGTGCCAGCAGTTACTCTGGGGCGACTGAAGCTTTCTTT
CASSYSGATEAFF
>TRBJ1-1|NA|TRBV5-1|NA
TGCGCCAGCAGCTTCTGGACGGGAGAAGCTTTCTTT
CASSFWTGEAFF
>TRBJ2-5|NA|TRBV19|NA
TGTGCCAGTAGTATCCTCGGACAGAGCACTCAGACCCAGTACTTC
CASSILGQSTQTQYF
>TRBJ2-2|NA|TRBV7-9|NA
TGTGCCAGCAGCTCATCCGGGGAGCTGTTTTTT
CASSSSGELFF
>TRBJ1-1|NA|TRBV6-5|NA
TGTGCCAGCAGAGCCGGGACTGAAGCTTTCTTT
CASRAGTEAFF
>TRBJ1-1|NA|TRBV5-6|NA
TGTGCCAGCAGCCGCGGACAGACTCACGTAATGAACACTGAAGCTTTCTTT
CASSRGQTHVMNTEAFF
>TRBJ1-1|NA|TRBV5-4|TRBD1
TGTGCCAGCAGCATGGGCGGGAGGGGGACAGCTGAAGCTTTCTTT
CASSMGGRGTAEAFF
>TRBJ2-7|NA|TRBV6-5|NA
TGTGCCAGCAGTCTCGGACTGGCCTACGAGCAGTACTTC
CASSLGLAYEQYF
>TRBJ1-6|NA|TRBV7-2|NA
TGTGCCAGCAGCTTAGAGGGGACAATTAATTCACCCCTCCACTTT
CASSLEGTINSPLHF
>TRBJ2-3|NA|TRBV25-1|NA
TGTGCCAGCAGTGGACCCCGACGAGGGCAGACAGATACGCAGTATTTT
CASSGPRRGQTDTQYF
>TRBJ2-2|NA|TRBV5-8|NA
TGTGCCAGCAGCTCCAACAGGAGAATAACCGGGGAGCTGTTTTTT
CASSSNRRITGELFF
>TRBJ1-2|NA|TRBV29-1|NA
TGCAGCGTACGGGGGGACCCAGGGGATAACTATGGCTACACCTTC
CSVRGDPGDNYGYTF
>TRBJ2-1|NA|TRBV29-1|TRBD1
TGCAGCGCTAAAAAAGGGACAGGGGTTAATGAGCAGTTCTTC
CSAKKGTGVNEQFF
>TRBJ1-5|NA|TRBV11-2|NA
TGTGCCAGCAGCCTTGACACCTCCAATCAGCCCCAGCATTTT
CASSLDTSNQPQHF
>TRBJ2-7|NA|TRBV10-3|TRBD1
TGTGCCATCAGAGGGGGGACAGGGGAAAACGAGCAGTACTTC
CAIRGGTGENEQYF
>TRBJ2-5|NA|TRBV7-3|TRBD1
TGTGCCAGCAGCCCAGCGGGGACAGGGGGCAAAGAGACCCAGTACTTC
CASSPAGTGGKETQYF
>TRBJ2-7|NA|TRBV30|NA
TGTGCCTGGAGGTTTGTCGGGGAGCCTTACGAGCAGTACTTC
CAWRFVGEPYEQYF
>TRBJ1-1|NA|TRBV7-9|NA
TGTGCCAGCAGCCCCGTTAACACTGAAGCTTTCTTT
CASSPVNTEAFF
>TRBJ1-1|NA|TRBV28|TRBD1
TGTGCCACAGGGACAGTGAACACTGAAGCTTTCTTT
CATGTVNTEAFF
>TRBJ1-1|NA|TRBV2|NA
TGTGCCAGCAGTACAGAAATAAACACTGAAGCTTTCTTT
CASSTEINTEAFF
>TRBJ2-5|NA|TRBV19|NA
TGTGCCAGTAGTAGATCCGCAGGGAAACAAGAGACCCAGTACTTC
CASSRSAGKQETQYF
>TRBJ1-2|NA|TRBV6-5|NA
TGTGCCAGCAGTACAGGGACCTATGGCTACACCTTC
CASSTGTYGYTF
>TRBJ2-1|NA|TRBV7-3|NA
TGTGCCAGCACCCCATCACAGGGATACAATGAGCAGTTCTTC
CASTPSQGYNEQFF
>TRBJ1-5|NA|TRBV19|NA
TGTGCCAGTAGAGGTAGACGGAGCCCTAATCAGCCCCAGCATTTT
CASRGRRSPNQPQHF
>TRBJ2-3|NA|TRBV5-4|TRBD2
TGTGCCAGCAGCCGCATCTCTGGCGGGGGGAAGGATACGCAGTATTTT
CASSRISGGGKDTQYF
>TRBJ1-2|NA|TRBV2|TRBD1
TGTGCCAGCGCCGGGACAGGGGGTAACTATGGCTACACCTTC
CASAGTGGNYGYTF
>TRBJ2-5|NA|TRBV7-4|TRBD2
TGTGCCAGCAGCTCGACTAGCGCTCGGGGCCAAGAGACCCAGTACTTC
CASSSTSARGQETQYF